The 21 T cell receptor beta chains presented below share a single source sample, sequenced in a study of control samples from healthy donors and cancer patients. TCRdb keeps only in-frame clones here, not all; method: immunoSEQ multiplex PCR. The table includes over 100,000 clones, 80% to 95% detected once. Sequences were obtained from blood. All receptors come from a middle-aged man in good health.

This clone was observed a single time. J is TRBJ2-1 and V is TRBV10-3; TRBD1 might be the D (6 bases). The CDR3 consists of 13 residues. V was shortened by 3 bases and J by 3 bases, with 6 bases between the two germline ends. Germline assignment: CDR1 ENHRY and CDR2 SYGVKD. The CDR3 protein is CAISEGGYNEQFF. In DNA form, the CDR3 reads TGTGCCATCAGTGAAGGGGGCTACAATGAGCAGTTCTTC.

V and J are TRBV2 and TRBJ2-1, with 14 bases matching TRBD2. In germline, CDR1 is SNHLY, CDR2 FYNNEI. This CDR3 comprises 15 residues. Trimming removed 5 bases from V and 4 bases from J; junction bases left unmatched: 1. The DNA for the CDR3 is TGTGCCAGCAGTCGACTAGCGGGGGGGTACAATGAGCAGTTCTTC. Amino acids: CASSRLAGGYNEQFF.

The rearrangement links TRBV6-5 to TRBJ1-1; D is uncertain. This CDR3 is built from 16 residues. Germline V lookup: CDR1 MNHEY, CDR2 SVGAGI. With 1 base removed from V and 3 bases from J, the gap between germline ends came to 15 bases. The CDR3 reads CASSYYRVETDTEAFF. The CDR3 DNA is TGTGCCAGCAGTTACTATAGGGTAGAGACCGACACTGAAGCTTTCTTT.

The chain carries TRBV5-6 and TRBJ1-1, with D possibly matching TRBD1 (5 bases). Trimming removed 2 bases at V and 4 bases at J, with 9 bases between. CDR1 and CDR2 (germline): SGHDT, YYEEEE. This CDR3 is built from 13 residues. Written as DNA, the CDR3 is TGTGCCAGCAGCTTCGGGGCTGGCACTGAAGCTTTCTTT. Its protein is CASSFGAGTEAFF.

The chain joins TRBV27 to TRBJ2-1, with D possibly being TRBD1 or TRBD2 (5 bases each). The CDR3 is 19 residues long. The V end was cut by 6 bases, the J end by 8 bases, with 32 bases between. CDR1 and CDR2 (germline): MNHEY, SMNVEV (reference sequence). DNA for the CDR3: TGTGCCAGCAGATCACTAAGATTAGGGTACTGGGACCACACTTATGAGCAGTTCTTC. This translates into CASRSLRLGYWDHTYEQFF.

This chain links TRBV19 with TRBJ1-3, with D perhaps matching TRBD1 (5 bases). CDR1 is LNHDA, CDR2 SQIVND, per germline (reference sequence). The germline V and J ends were trimmed by 6 bases and 2 bases, with 11 bases remaining between them. The CDR3 extends over 14 amino acids. Here the CDR3 reads CASSHRTAGNTIYF. As DNA, the CDR3 is TGTGCCAGTAGCCACAGGACGGCTGGAAACACCATATATTTT.

The chain links TRBV10-1 to TRBJ2-7; D is perhaps TRBD1 (6 bases). CDR3 size: 16 residues. V lost 7 bases to trimming and J lost 0 bases, with 19 bases between them. CDR1 and CDR2 from the germline V gene are WNHNN and SYGVQD (reference sequence). The CDR3 reads CASTPGHLSPSYEQYF. The CDR3 bases are TGCGCCAGCACACCGGGACACCTGTCCCCCTCCTACGAGCAGTACTTC.

The chain couples TRBV7-2 to TRBJ1-2; 9 bases are a match to TRBD1. The CDR3 contains 14 residues. The ends lost 5 bases at V and 7 bases at J; junction bases unmatched: 8. Germline loops: CDR1 SGHTA, CDR2 FQGNSA. The CDR3 nucleotides are TGTGCCAGCAGCCCATGGGGACAGGGTGTTGGCTACACCTTC. Translating it yields CASSPWGQGVGYTF. Drawing the rest from reference TRBV7-2 and TRBJ1-2, the complete variable domain is GAGVSQSPSNKVTEKGKDVELRCDPISGHTALYWYRQSLGQGLEFLIYFQGNSAPDKSGLPSDRFSAERTGGSVSTLTIQRTQQEDSAVYLCASSPWGQGVGYTFGSGTRLTVV.

The genes are TRBV14 and TRBJ1-2; the D gene is possibly TRBD1 (5 bases). Germline V lookup: CDR1 SGHDN, CDR2 FVKESK. The CDR3 runs to 13 residues. V lost 6 bases to trimming and J lost 8 bases, with 16 bases between them. CDR3 sequence: CASSPGTRRGYTF. DNA for the CDR3: TGTGCCAGCAGTCCCGGGACCCGACGGGGCTACACCTTC.

This clone is medium-sized (0.01 to 0.1%) in the sample. The chain carries TRBV19 and TRBJ2-1, with D tentatively TRBD1 (7 bases). Germline assignment: CDR1 LNHDA and CDR2 SQIVND (reference sequence). The CDR3 runs 14 residues. The V gene lost 6 bases and the J gene lost 4 bases, with 13 bases spanning the gap. DNA of the CDR3: TGTGCCAGTAGCGGCAGGGGGGATTACAATGAGCAGTTCTTC. This translates into CASSGRGDYNEQFF.

This chain connects TRBV6-2 or TRBV6-3 to TRBJ2-1; 13 nucleotides align to TRBD2. The CDR3 runs to 16 residues. Losses at the gene ends were 5 bases for V and 6 bases for J; bases not matched to a gene: 7. Germline loops: CDR1 MNHEY, CDR2 SVGEGT. This chain's CDR3 is CASSPLLAGGGNEQFF. In DNA form, the CDR3 reads TGTGCCAGCAGTCCGCTACTAGCGGGGGGGGGCAATGAGCAGTTCTTC.

This sequence joins TRBV18 and TRBJ1-3, with D perhaps matching TRBD1 (5 bases). This CDR3 spans 14 amino acids. Germline CDR1 KGHSH, CDR2 LQKENI. The ends were cut back, 3 bases at V and 0 bases at J, with 6 bases in the middle. The CDR3 protein is CASSPGHSGNTIYF. DNA for the CDR3: TGTGCCAGCTCACCGGGGCACTCTGGAAACACCATATATTTT.

The V and J genes are TRBV29-1 and TRBJ1-3; no reliable D call. Between the trimmed V and J ends, which lost 6 bases and 8 bases, there was a span of 17 bases. This CDR3 is built from 13 residues. Germline loops: CDR1 SQVTM, CDR2 ANQGSEA. The CDR3 sequence: CSVREYARDTIYF. The DNA for the CDR3 is TGCAGCGTAAGAGAGTACGCTCGGGACACCATATATTTT.

The rearrangement links TRBV10-3 to TRBJ2-2, with 11 bases lining up with TRBD2. CDR1 and CDR2 from the germline V gene are ENHRY and SYGVKD. This CDR3 has 18 residues. V lost 2 bases, J lost 2 bases, and 7 bases stayed unmatched. CDR3: CAISETRLAGFNTGELFF. As DNA, the CDR3 is TGTGCCATCAGTGAGACGAGACTAGCGGGGTTTAACACCGGGGAGCTGTTTTTT.

This chain links TRBV5-1 with TRBJ1-1, with D uncertain. The CDR3 consists of 13 residues. V lost 4 bases and J lost 4, with 11 bases in between. CDR1 and CDR2 (germline): SGHRS, YFSETQ. CDR3 bases: TGCGCCAGCAGCCCGTCTGGCCTCACTGAAGCTTTCTTT. Encoded protein: CASSPSGLTEAFF.

V gene TRBV3-1 (or the pseudogene TRBV3-2) combines with J gene TRBJ1-6; no clear D. Trimming removed 6 bases at V and 8 bases at J, with 11 bases between. The germline CDR1 and CDR2 sequences are LGHDT and YNNKEL (reference sequence). The CDR3 spans 13 residues. In DNA, the CDR3 is TGTGCCAGCAGTCTGACCGGGGATTCACCCCTCCACTTT. Translation: CASSLTGDSPLHF.

This chain connects TRBV6-5 to TRBJ2-4, with TRBD1 matching 9 bases. The V segment lost 7 bases and the J segment 13 bases; nucleotides outside the gene matches: 8. Germline CDR1 is MNHEY and CDR2 is SVGAGI. The CDR3 is 12 residues long. CDR3 bases: TGTGCCAGCACCCATGGACAGGGGCGACAGTACTTC. Translation: CASTHGQGRQYF.

The CDR3 nucleotides are TGTGCCAGCAACCCCCCCTCTGGGGTCGACACTGAAGCTTTCTTT. This gives the protein CASNPPSGVDTEAFF. The gene calls are TRBV28 and TRBJ1-1; D not certain. The CDR3 runs 15 residues. Trimming cost V 7 bases and J 3 bases, with 18 bases left between them. Germline V gives CDR1 MDHEN, CDR2 SYDVKM.

This chain's CDR3 is CASSPSGTGSYEQYF. The CDR3 region has the DNA TGTGCCAGCAGTCCCTCCGGGACAGGGTCCTACGAGCAGTACTTC. The genes are TRBV27 and TRBJ2-7; TRBD1 agrees at 9 bases. Trimming removed 5 bases from V and 1 base from J; junction bases left unmatched: 6. Germline V CDR1 and CDR2: MNHEY, SMNVEV (reference sequence). The CDR3 runs 15 residues.

The CDR3 bases are TGTGCCAGCAGCTTGACAGGAGAATATGGCTACACCTTC. Amino acid sequence: CASSLTGEYGYTF. The chain combines TRBV7-3 with TRBJ1-2, with D tentatively TRBD1 (6 bases). The CDR3 has 13 amino acids. Trimming took 3 bases from V and 5 from J, leaving 10 bases between them. From germline, CDR1 is SGHTA and CDR2 FQGTGA.

V and J are TRBV24-1 and TRBJ2-3, with a possible D match to TRBD1 (6 bases). Germline CDR1 is KGHDR and CDR2 is SFDVKD. Trimming stripped 3 bases from V and 0 bases from J, with 12 bases between. This CDR3 has 16 amino acids. This chain's CDR3 is CATSDADSFSTDTQYF. The CDR3 DNA is TGTGCCACCAGTGATGCGGACAGTTTTAGCACAGATACGCAGTATTTT.